The entry below describes one T cell receptor (beta chain). The data originate from a study of shared T cell receptors in the human thymus. Germline V gene sequence: CDR1 SGHVS, CDR2 FQNEAQ. The CDR3 is 17 residues long. Trimming took 2 bases from V and 0 from J, leaving 15 bases between them. Using immunoSEQ multiplex PCR, the repertoire was profiled, and TCRdb retains in-frame clones only, with some absent. Of roughly 710,000 clones listed, roughly 88% were seen once; the top ten hold under 0.012%. These data were also filed under a second study, of human thymus T cells. That paper adds: The donors were infants in Finland with congenital heart defects, otherwise immunologically healthy. The study used thymus tissue resected during corrective heart surgery. Gene usage (both V and J) appeared biased in thymic and blood repertoires. Thymic repertoires of unrelated individuals were reported in related research to overlap highly.

Sequenced input: thymocytes. The gene calls are TRBV7-8 and TRBJ2-3; no clear D. This TCR derives from a girl under three years old with a congenital heart defect. The CDR3 DNA is TGTGCCAGCAGCTTATGCCTTAAGAGTGCTAGCACAGATACGCAGTATTTT. Its protein product is CASSLCLKSASTDTQYF.